This T cell receptor (beta chain) was captured in a study of OX40 agonist ivuxolimab in advanced cancers. Study-level findings and limits: Within 6 weeks, CD4+ and CD8+ blood T cells expanded clonally at 0.1 to 3.0 mg/kg.

The CDR3 loop spans 12 amino acids. In germline, CDR1 is MNHEY, CDR2 SMNVEV (reference sequence). Trimming shortened V by 3 bases and J by 4 bases, and 6 bases separated the two germline ends. Of note for this clone: Its target is unknown.

Here immunoSEQ multiplex PCR was the method, and the copy in TCRdb shows in-frame clones only, minus some. Among about 52,000 clones listed, 85% to 95% were seen once. The clonotype comes from an adult with an advanced solid tumor such as melanoma, head and neck, liver or kidney cancer. The chain is built from TRBV27 and TRBJ2-5; no firm D call. The source material was CD4+ or CD8+ T cells sorted from blood, sampled in a trial of the OX40 agonist ivuxolimab. CDR3 sequence (DNA): TGTGCCAGCAGTTTTTTTCCAGAGACCCAGTACTTC. The encoded protein is CASSFFPETQYF.